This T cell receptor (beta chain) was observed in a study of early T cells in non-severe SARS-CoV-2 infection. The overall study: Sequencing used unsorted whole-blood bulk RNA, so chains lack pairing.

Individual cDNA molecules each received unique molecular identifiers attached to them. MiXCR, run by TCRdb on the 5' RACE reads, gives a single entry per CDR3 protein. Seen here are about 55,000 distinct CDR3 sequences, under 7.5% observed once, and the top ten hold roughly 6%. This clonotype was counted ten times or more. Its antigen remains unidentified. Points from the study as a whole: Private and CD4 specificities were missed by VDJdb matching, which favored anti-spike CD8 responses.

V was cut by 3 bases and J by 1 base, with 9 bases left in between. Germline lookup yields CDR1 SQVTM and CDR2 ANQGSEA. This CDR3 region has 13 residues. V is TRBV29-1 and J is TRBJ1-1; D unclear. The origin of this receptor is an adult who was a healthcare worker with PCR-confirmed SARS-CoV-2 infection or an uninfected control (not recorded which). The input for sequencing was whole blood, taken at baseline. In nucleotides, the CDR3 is TGCAGCGTTGATAGAGATCGGAACACTGAAGCTTTCTTT. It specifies CSVDRDRNTEAFF.